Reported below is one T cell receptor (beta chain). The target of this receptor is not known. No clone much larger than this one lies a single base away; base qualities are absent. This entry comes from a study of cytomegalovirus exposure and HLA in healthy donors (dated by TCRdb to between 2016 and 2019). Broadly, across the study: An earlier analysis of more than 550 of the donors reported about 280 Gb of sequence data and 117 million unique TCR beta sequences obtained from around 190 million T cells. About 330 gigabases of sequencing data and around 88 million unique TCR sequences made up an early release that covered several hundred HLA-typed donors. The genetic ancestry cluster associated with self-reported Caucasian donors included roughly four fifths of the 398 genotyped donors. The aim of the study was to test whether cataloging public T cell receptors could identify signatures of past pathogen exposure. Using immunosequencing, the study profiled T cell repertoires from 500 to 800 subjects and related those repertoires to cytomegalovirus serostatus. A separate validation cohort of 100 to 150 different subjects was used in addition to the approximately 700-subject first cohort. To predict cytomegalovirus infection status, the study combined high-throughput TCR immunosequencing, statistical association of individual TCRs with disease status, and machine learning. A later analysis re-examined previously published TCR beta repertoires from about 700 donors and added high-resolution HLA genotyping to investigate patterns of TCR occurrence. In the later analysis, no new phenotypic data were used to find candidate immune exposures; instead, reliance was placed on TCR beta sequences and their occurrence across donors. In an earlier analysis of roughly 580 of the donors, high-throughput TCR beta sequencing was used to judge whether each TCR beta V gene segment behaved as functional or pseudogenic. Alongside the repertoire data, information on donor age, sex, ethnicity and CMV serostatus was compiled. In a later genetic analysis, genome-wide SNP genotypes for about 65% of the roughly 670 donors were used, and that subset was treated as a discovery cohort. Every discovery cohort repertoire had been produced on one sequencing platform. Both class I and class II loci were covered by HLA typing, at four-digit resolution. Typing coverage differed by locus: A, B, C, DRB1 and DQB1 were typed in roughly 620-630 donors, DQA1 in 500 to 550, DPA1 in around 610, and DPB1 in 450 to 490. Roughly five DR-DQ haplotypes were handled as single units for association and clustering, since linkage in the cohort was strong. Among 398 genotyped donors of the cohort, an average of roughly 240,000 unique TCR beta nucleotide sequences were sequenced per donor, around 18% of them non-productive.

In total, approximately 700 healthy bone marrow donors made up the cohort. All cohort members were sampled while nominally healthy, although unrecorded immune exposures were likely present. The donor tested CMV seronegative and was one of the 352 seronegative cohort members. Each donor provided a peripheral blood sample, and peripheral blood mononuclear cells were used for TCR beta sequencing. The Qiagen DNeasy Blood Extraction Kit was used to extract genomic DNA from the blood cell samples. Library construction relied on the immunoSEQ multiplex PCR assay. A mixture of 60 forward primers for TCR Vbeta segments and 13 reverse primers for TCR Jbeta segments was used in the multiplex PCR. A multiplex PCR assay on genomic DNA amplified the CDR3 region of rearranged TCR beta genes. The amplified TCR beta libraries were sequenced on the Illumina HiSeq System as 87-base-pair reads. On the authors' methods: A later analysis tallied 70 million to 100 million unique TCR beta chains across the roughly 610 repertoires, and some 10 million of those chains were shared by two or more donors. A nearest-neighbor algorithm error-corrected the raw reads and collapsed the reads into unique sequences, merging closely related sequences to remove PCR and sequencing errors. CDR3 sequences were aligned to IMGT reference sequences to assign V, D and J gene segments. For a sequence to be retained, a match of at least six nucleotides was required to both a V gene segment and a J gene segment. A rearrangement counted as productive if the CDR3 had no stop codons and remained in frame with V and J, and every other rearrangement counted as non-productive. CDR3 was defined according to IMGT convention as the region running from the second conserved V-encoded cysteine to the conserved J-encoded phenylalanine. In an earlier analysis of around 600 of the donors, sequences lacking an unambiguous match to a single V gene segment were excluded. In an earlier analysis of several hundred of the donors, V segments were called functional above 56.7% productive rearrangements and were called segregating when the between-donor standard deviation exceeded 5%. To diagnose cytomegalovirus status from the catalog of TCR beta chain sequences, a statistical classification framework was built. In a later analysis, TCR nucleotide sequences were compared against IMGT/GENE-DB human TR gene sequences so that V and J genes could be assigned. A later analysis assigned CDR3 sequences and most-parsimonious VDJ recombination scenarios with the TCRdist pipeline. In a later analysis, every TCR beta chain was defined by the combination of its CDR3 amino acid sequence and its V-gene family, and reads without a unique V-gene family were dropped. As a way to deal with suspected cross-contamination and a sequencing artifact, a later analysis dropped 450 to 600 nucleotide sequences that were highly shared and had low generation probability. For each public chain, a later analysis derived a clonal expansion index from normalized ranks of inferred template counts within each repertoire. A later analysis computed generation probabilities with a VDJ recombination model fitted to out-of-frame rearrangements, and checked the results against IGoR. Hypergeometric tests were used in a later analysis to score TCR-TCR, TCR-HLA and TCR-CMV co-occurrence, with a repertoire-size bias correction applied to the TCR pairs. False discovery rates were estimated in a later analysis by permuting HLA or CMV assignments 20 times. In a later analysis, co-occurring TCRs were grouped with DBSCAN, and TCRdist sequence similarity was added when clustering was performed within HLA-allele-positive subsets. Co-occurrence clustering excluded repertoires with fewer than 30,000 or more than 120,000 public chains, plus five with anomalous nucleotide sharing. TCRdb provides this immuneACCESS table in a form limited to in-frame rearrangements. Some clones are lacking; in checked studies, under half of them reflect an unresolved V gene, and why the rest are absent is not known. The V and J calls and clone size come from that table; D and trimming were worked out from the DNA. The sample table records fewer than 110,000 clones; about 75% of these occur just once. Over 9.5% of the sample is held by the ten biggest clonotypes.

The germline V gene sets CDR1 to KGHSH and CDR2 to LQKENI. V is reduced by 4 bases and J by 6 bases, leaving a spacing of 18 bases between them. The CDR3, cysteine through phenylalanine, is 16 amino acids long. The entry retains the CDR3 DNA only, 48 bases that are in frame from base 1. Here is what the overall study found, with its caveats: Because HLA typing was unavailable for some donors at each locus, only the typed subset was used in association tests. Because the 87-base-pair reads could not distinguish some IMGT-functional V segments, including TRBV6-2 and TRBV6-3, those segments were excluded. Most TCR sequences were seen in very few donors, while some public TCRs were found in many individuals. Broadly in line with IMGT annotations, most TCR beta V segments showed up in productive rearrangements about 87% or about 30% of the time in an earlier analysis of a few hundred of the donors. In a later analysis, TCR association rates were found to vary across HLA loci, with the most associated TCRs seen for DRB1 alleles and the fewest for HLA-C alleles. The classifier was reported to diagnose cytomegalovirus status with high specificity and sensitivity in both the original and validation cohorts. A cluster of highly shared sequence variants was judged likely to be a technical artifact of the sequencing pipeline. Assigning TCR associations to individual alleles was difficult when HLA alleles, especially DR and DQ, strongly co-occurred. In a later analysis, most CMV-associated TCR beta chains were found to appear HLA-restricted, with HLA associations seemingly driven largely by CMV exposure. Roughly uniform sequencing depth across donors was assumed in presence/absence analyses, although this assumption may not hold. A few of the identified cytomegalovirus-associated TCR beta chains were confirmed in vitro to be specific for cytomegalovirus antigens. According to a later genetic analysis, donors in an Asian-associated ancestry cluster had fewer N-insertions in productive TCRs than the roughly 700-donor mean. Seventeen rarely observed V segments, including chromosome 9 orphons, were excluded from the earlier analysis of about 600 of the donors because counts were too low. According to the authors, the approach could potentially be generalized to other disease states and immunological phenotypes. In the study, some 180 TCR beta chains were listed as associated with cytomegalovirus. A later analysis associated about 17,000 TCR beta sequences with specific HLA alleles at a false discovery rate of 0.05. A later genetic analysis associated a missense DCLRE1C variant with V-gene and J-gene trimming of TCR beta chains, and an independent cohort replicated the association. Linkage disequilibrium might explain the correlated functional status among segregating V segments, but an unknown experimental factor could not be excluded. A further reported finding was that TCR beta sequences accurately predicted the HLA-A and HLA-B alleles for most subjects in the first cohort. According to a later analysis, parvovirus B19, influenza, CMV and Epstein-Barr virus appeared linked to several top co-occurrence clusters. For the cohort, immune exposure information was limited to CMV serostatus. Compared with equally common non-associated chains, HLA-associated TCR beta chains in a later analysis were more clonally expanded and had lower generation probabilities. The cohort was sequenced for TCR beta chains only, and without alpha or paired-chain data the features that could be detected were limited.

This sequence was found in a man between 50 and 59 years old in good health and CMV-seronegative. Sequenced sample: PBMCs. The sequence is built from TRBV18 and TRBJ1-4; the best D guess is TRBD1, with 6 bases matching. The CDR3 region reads CASSHGLGQMDEKLFF. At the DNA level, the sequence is TGTGCCAGCTCACACGGGCTCGGACAGATGGATGAAAAACTGTTTTTT. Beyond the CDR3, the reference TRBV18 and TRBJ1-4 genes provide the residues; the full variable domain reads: NAGVMQNPRHLVRRRGQEARLRCSPMKGHSHVYWYRQLPEEGLKFMVYLQKENIIDESGMPKERFSAEFPKEGPSILRIQQVVRGDSAAYFCASSHGLGQMDEKLFFGSGTQLSVL.